What follows are 14 T cell receptor beta chains derived from one specimen sequenced in a study of blood T cells in healthy people across ages. A sample-barcoded 5' primer and a J-beta primer mix were used in a second PCR of roughly 7 to 11 cycles. In TCRdb, the 5' RACE reads were re-called with MiXCR into one record per CDR3 protein. In the table there are around 1.1 million distinct CDR3 sequences, around two fifths of which are singletons. The sample was blood. Every receptor here comes from a man between 18 and 35 years old in good health.

This clonotype has a count of ten or more. The chain combines TRBV20-1 with TRBJ1-2; 10 positions match TRBD1. V was pared by 0 bases and J by 6 bases, with 10 bases of the junction left unmatched. The CDR3 has 16 residues. CDR1 is DFQATT and CDR2 is SNEGSKA in the germline V gene (reference sequence). In DNA form, the CDR3 reads TGCAGTGCTAGAGATATGGTGGGACAGGGGAGACATGGCTACACCTTC. Translating it yields CSARDMVGQGRHGYTF.

V is TRBV5-4 and J is TRBJ1-6; 8 positions match TRBD1. Germline CDR1 reads SGHNT; CDR2 reads YYREEE (reference sequence). V gave up 3 bases and J gave up 12 bases; unmatched junction bases: 11. CDR3 length: 15 amino acids. The CDR3 loop reads CASSWAPGQGKPLHF. The CDR3 bases are TGTGCCAGCAGCTGGGCCCCTGGACAGGGCAAACCCCTCCACTTT.

The V gene is TRBV2, the J gene TRBJ2-4; possible D gene TRBD1, 7 bases. The V and J ends lost 8 bases and 7 bases respectively, with 18 bases between them. From germline, CDR1 is SNHLY and CDR2 FYNNEI. This CDR3 is built from 14 residues. CDR3 DNA sequence: TGTGCCAGCCTTTCAGGGGGGATAGGGAACATTCAGTACTTC. Translation gives CASLSGGIGNIQYF.

The chain joins TRBV6-2 or TRBV6-3 to TRBJ1-5, with D uncertain. The CDR3 runs 12 residues. In germline, CDR1 is MNHEY, CDR2 SVGEGT. The V end lost 5 bases, the J end lost 11 bases, and 13 bases lay between the germline ends. CDR3 amino acids: CASSPDSLAQHF. The CDR3 region has the DNA TGTGCCAGCAGTCCCGATTCCCTGGCCCAGCATTTT.

This clonotype was observed once. The chain couples TRBV6-1 to TRBJ1-2, with TRBD1 identical over 7 bases. CDR1 MNHNS and CDR2 SASEGT come from the germline V gene. CDR3 size: 14 residues. J lost 4 bases, V lost 2 bases, and 4 bases had no gene match. Here the CDR3 reads CASSEQDRIYGYTF. CDR3 bases: TGTGCCAGCAGTGAACAGGACAGGATCTATGGCTACACCTTC.

This clonotype was observed a few times. The V gene is TRBV3-1, the J gene TRBJ2-2; unclear D gene. CDR3 length: 12 amino acids. Germline loops: CDR1 LGHDT, CDR2 YNNKEL (reference sequence). V was pared by 8 bases and J by 3 bases, with 7 bases between. For the CDR3, the DNA is TGTGCCAGCCGCGGTTACACCGGGGAGCTGTTTTTT. Its translation: CASRGYTGELFF.

This clonotype was detected ten times or more. The chain recombines TRBV7-2 with TRBJ1-5; D gene uncertain. With 1 base removed from V and 2 bases from J, the gap between germline ends came to 6 bases. Germline V gives CDR1 SGHTA, CDR2 FQGNSA. The CDR3 has 14 residues. Here the CDR3 DNA reads TGTGCCAGCAGCTTAGATCCAGGCAATCAGCCCCAGCATTTT. Translated: CASSLDPGNQPQHF.

This clonotype was picked up a small number of times. The genes are TRBV7-9 and TRBJ1-2, with D possibly TRBD1 on 6 matching bases. The V gene lost 1 base and the J gene lost 4 bases, with 10 bases spanning the gap. The V gene's germline CDR1 is SEHNR and CDR2 FQNEAQ (reference sequence). The CDR3 runs 14 residues. CDR3 DNA sequence: TGTGCCAGCAGCTTAGTGACAGGCACCTATGGCTACACCTTC. The encoded protein is CASSLVTGTYGYTF.

The chain carries TRBV3-1 and TRBJ1-2; TRBD1 is a possible D gene (5 bases). From germline, CDR1 is LGHDT and CDR2 YNNKEL (reference sequence). This CDR3 is built from 13 residues. The germline V and J ends were trimmed by 0 bases and 9 bases, with 11 bases remaining between them. CDR3 nucleotide sequence: TGTGCCAGCAGCCAAGATTGGGGCGTCCGCTACACCTTC. It yields the protein CASSQDWGVRYTF.

J is TRBJ2-1 and V is TRBV24-1; the D is unclear. The CDR3 length is 16 residues. Germline V gene sequence: CDR1 KGHDR, CDR2 SFDVKD. Deletions cut 3 bases from V and 0 bases from J, with 11 bases between. The CDR3 reads CATSDPDTPSYNEQFF. The CDR3 nucleotides read TGTGCCACCAGTGATCCAGACACCCCCTCCTACAATGAGCAGTTCTTC.

The genes are TRBV28 and TRBJ2-5; D possibly uses TRBD1 or TRBD2 (5 bases each). The CDR3 sequence is 13 residues long. The germline V and J ends were trimmed by 3 bases and 11 bases, with 16 bases remaining between them. The germline V gene encodes CDR1 MDHEN and CDR2 SYDVKM. CDR3 in DNA: TGTGCCAGCAGTTTCAGGATGGGGGATGAGCAGTACTTC. Its translation is CASSFRMGDEQYF.

The chain links TRBV10-3 to TRBJ2-2, with D perhaps TRBD1 or TRBD2 (5 bases each). Germline CDR1 reads ENHRY; CDR2 reads SYGVKD. This CDR3 comprises 16 residues. V was shortened by 6 bases and J by 1 base, with 15 bases between the two germline ends. The CDR3 DNA reads as TGTGCCATCAGATGGACTTCGGGGCTGAACACCGGGGAGCTGTTTTTT. As protein: CAIRWTSGLNTGELFF.

This clonotype occurred a few times. As DNA, the CDR3 is TGTGCCAGCAGCGTCGAGGGGGACAACACAGATACGCAGTATTTT. It translates to CASSVEGDNTDTQYF. The chain couples TRBV9 to TRBJ2-3; possible D gene TRBD1, 6 bases. The CDR3 has 15 residues. Germline CDR1 and CDR2: SGDLS and YYNGEE. Deletions cut 2 bases from V and 2 bases from J, with 12 bases between. The full variable domain, with the rest looked up from reference TRBV9 and TRBJ2-3, is DSGVTQTPKHLITATGQRVTLRCSPRSGDLSVYWYQQSLDQGLQFLIQYYNGEERAKGNILERFSAQQFPDLHSELNLSSLELGDSALYFCASSVEGDNTDTQYFGPGTRLTVL.

V usage is TRBV5-5 and J usage is TRBJ2-5; D gene uncertain. Trimming removed 3 bases from V and 0 bases from J, with 18 bases in between. The CDR3 extends over 17 amino acids. The germline V gene encodes CDR1 SGHKS and CDR2 YYEKEE (reference sequence). The CDR3 sequence is CASSWGWALSYQETQYF. The CDR3, as DNA: TGTGCCAGCAGCTGGGGTTGGGCTCTCTCGTACCAAGAGACCCAGTACTTC.